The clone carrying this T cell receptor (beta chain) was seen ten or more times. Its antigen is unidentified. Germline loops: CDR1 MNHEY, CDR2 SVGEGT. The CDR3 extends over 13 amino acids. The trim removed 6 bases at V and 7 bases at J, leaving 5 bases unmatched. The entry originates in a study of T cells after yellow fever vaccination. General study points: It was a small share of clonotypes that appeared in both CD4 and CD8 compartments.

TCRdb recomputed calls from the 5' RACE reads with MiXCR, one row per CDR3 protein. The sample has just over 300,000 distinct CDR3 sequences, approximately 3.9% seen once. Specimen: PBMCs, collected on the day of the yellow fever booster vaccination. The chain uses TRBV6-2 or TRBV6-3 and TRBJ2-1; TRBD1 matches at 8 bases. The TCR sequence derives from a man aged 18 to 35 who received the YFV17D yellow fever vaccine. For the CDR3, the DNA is TGTGCCAGCAGCTCCCGACAGGGGAATGAGCAGTTCTTC. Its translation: CASSSRQGNEQFF.